This TCR beta chain was obtained from a study of PD-1 blockade in classical Hodgkin lymphoma. This clone was seen a handful of times. Sequencing used immunoSEQ multiplex PCR; TCRdb keeps in-frame clones, though not all of them. This sample has approximately 6,600 clones; more than 50% occur once, and the top ten carry 15%. Each patient relapsed following autologous stem cell transplantation, and prior brentuximab vedotin exposure differed. Thawed PBMCs underwent magnetic negative selection to obtain purified CD8+ T cells. Under best response, outcomes were complete response, partial response or progressive disease. V lost 7 bases, J lost 0 bases, and 4 bases lay in between. This CDR3 comprises 11 residues. Germline V gives CDR1 MGHDK, CDR2 SYGVNS.

This TCR came from a human donor with classical Hodgkin lymphoma. The chain recombines TRBV25-1 with TRBJ2-7; D unclear. The specimen was CD8+ T cells from blood, collected at baseline. The CDR3, as DNA: TGTGCCAGCACAAACTCCTACGAGCAGTACTTC. This encodes CASTNSYEQYF.